This T cell receptor beta chain is from a study of shared clonotypes between healthy human individuals. Study observations and caveats: Relative to their counterparts shared across all four donors, non-shared clonotypes exhibited diminished generation probabilities. Among a handful of donors, about 5% of naive CD4 clonotypes were found in common.

Germline loops: CDR1 SGHDT, CDR2 YYEEEE. The CDR3 sequence is 15 residues long. V shed 5 bases, J shed 5 bases, and the junction held 8 bases outside the gene matches. The input for sorted-subset replicate PCRs was 200 to 250 ng DNA, tens of thousands of T cell genomes. Original processing methods: Filtering differed, since immunoSEQ gave only junction sequences and no quality scores. This table comes from immunoSEQ multiplex PCR, and its TCRdb copy is limited to in-frame clones, with some not included. V, J and clone size derive from that table, while D and trimming were established from the DNA sequence. Of fewer than 1.6 million clones listed, 98% were seen once; the top ten hold approximately 0.4%. Of note for this clone: Its antigen is not identified.

This receptor was taken from a man between 25 and 39 years old in good health. Specimen: naive CD4+ T cells sorted from blood. The subset was: CD45RA+ positively selected. The chain couples TRBV5-6 to TRBJ2-2; TRBD1 agrees at 8 bases. The CDR3 region has the DNA TGTGCCAGCAGGAAGGACAGGGTGGGGACCGGGGAGCTGTTTTTT. Translation gives CASRKDRVGTGELFF.